These 32 T cell receptor beta chains came from one sample sequenced in a study of T cell clonality in common variable immunodeficiency. Only in-frame clones appear in the TCRdb table, and some are missing; sequencing was by immunoSEQ multiplex PCR. Listed for the sample are about 43,000 clones, none seen a single time. What was sequenced was peripheral blood mononuclear cells. The receptors originated from a person aged 18-70 years in good health.

This clone was counted ten times or more. An end of the junction does not agree with germline; a read error may underlie this. The read terminates 3 residues before the CDR3 end, so the remaining end is supplied by the germline J gene. The chain carries TRBV6-1 and TRBJ2-4, with unresolved D. This CDR3 is built from 15 residues. Germline CDR1 MNHNS, CDR2 SASEGT. The CDR3 DNA, read in part, is TGTGTCAGCAGTGACCCCCAAAATGCCAAAAACATT. Residues: CVSSDPQNAKNI. The complete CDR3 reads CVSSDPQNAKNIQYF.

This clone was counted ten times or more. The missing CDR3 end, 3 residues past where the read stops, is filled in from the germline J gene. The chain carries TRBV7-2 and TRBJ2-7; 7 bases agree with TRBD1. After removal of 5 bases from V and 2 bases from J, the junction contained 6 bases not matched to a gene. The germline CDR1 and CDR2 sequences are SGHTA and FQGNSA. This CDR3 is built from 14 residues. This chain's CDR3 is CASSPGDSPYEQYF. The part of the CDR3 DNA that was read is TGTGCCAGCAGCCCTGGGGACAGTCCCTACGAG.

This clone was seen repeatedly, ten times or more. The read finishes 3 residues shy of the CDR3 end, and the germline J gene is used to complete it. The chain combines TRBV30 with TRBJ1-2, with D possibly TRBD1 on 5 matching bases. Trimming left V 3 bases short and J 4 bases short, with 12 bases between. Germline V lookup: CDR1 GTSNPN, CDR2 SVGIG (reference sequence). The CDR3 extends over 13 amino acids. Here the CDR3 reads CAWRQASGYGYTF. The part of the CDR3 DNA that was read is TGTGCCTGGAGACAGGCTAGCGGCTATGGC.

This clone was counted many times. The read ends 3 residues early relative to the CDR3; the germline J gene fills the gap. V is TRBV10-3 and J is TRBJ1-5; 8 nucleotides align to TRBD1. V shed 3 bases, J shed 4 bases, and the junction held 17 bases outside the gene matches. This CDR3 is built from 19 residues. Germline loops: CDR1 ENHRY, CDR2 SYGVKD. Partial CDR3 DNA: TGTGCCATCAGTGACTTAAGGAGACAGGGGAAGGTATGGAATCAGCCC. This translates into CAISDLRRQGKVWNQP. The whole CDR3 sequence is CAISDLRRQGKVWNQPQHF.

This clone was seen repeatedly, ten times or more. The read ends 3 residues shy of where the CDR3 ends; the end is completed using the germline J gene. This sequence joins TRBV30 and TRBJ1-2, with D hard to call. The CDR3 is made up of 13 amino acids. Germline V gene sequence: CDR1 GTSNPN, CDR2 SVGIG (reference sequence). With 2 bases removed from V and 6 bases from J, the gap between germline ends came to 13 bases. The CDR3 loop is CAWSTGSTNGYTF. Partial CDR3 DNA: TGTGCCTGGAGTACGGGGTCTACAAATGGC.

This clone was picked up many times. CDR3 in amino acids: CASSYSGQAVLGYTF. The CDR3 DNA, read in part, is TGTGCCAGCAGTTACTCGGGACAGGCCGTACTTGGC. The V gene is TRBV2, the J gene TRBJ1-2; the match to TRBD1 covers 8 bases. The sequence runs out 3 residues before the end of the CDR3; the remainder is reconstructed from the germline J gene. The CDR3 totals 15 residues. The germline gives CDR1 SNHLY, CDR2 FYNNEI. Trimming removed 5 bases from V and 7 bases from J; junction bases left unmatched: 12.

This clone was detected many times. The sequenced fragment ends 3 residues before the CDR3 boundary, so the rest is inferred from the germline J gene. The genes are TRBV12-3 or TRBV12-4 and TRBJ2-1; 12 nucleotides agree with TRBD2. This CDR3 region has 17 residues. Trimming took 3 bases from V and 7 from J; bases not matched to a gene: 10. The CDR3 spells CASSFASGGVLENEQFF. The part of the CDR3 DNA that was read is TGTGCCAGCAGTTTCGCTAGCGGGGGGGTTTTAGAGAATGAG.

At least ten counts were recorded for this clone. The read comes to an end 3 residues before the CDR3 does, leaving the germline J gene to fill in the end. The J gene is TRBJ1-1, the V gene TRBV10-1; tentative D call: TRBD1 (5 bases). The V gene's germline CDR1 is WNHNN and CDR2 SYGVQD (reference sequence). V lost 7 bases, J lost 5 bases, and 17 bases lay in between. The CDR3 covers 14 residues. The DNA read from the CDR3 is TGCGCCAGCACAAACCTGGGGGGAGGGACTGAA. It specifies CASTNLGGGTE. The CDR3 reads in full as CASTNLGGGTEAFF.

This clone was seen at least ten times. The read comes to an end 3 residues before the CDR3 does, leaving the germline J gene to fill in the end. The chain is built from TRBV28 and TRBJ2-5, with TRBD1 matching 9 bases. V shed 3 bases and J 4 bases; nucleotides not matched to a gene: 6. The CDR3 has 15 residues. Germline V lookup: CDR1 MDHEN, CDR2 SYDVKM. The chain's CDR3 is CASSFNTGGRETQYF. The covered CDR3 bases are TGTGCCAGCAGTTTTAACACAGGGGGCCGAGAGACC.

As for this clone: The CDR3 extends 3 residues past the end of the read, so its final part is completed from the germline J gene. The chain uses TRBV19 and TRBJ1-2, with 9 nucleotides matching TRBD1. The CDR3 spans 14 residues. Trimming took 5 bases from V and 5 from J; bases not matched to a gene: 6. Germline assignment: CDR1 LNHDA and CDR2 SQIVND (reference sequence). The CDR3 is CASSSKQGAYGYTF. The covered CDR3 bases are TGTGCCAGTAGTTCAAAACAGGGGGCATATGGC.

This clone has a count of ten or more. The CDR3 is cut off 3 residues early in the read; its end comes from the germline J gene. The J gene is TRBJ2-7, the V gene TRBV29-1; 9 positions match TRBD1. Germline trimming cut 4 bases from V and 4 bases from J; bases unmatched to any gene: 5. The CDR3 length is 13 residues. The germline V gene has CDR1 SQVTM and CDR2 ANQGSEA. CDR3 bases read: TGCAGCGTTGGCCGGGACAGGGCTTACGAG. It specifies CSVGRDRAYE. The CDR3 reads in full as CSVGRDRAYEQYF.

This clone was picked up many times. The read comes to an end 3 residues before the CDR3 does, leaving the germline J gene to fill in the end. The V and J genes are TRBV30 and TRBJ1-2; the match to TRBD1 covers 10 bases. CDR3 length: 13 amino acids. Germline V CDR1 and CDR2: GTSNPN, SVGIG (reference sequence). Trimming cost V 2 bases and J 7 bases; bases outside gene matches: 4. CDR3 bases read: TGTGCCTGGAGTAGGGACAGGGGAATTGGC. This gives the protein CAWSRDRGIG. The whole CDR3 protein is CAWSRDRGIGYTF.

Ten or more counts support this clone. The read ends 3 residues shy of where the CDR3 ends; the end is completed using the germline J gene. J is TRBJ2-1 and V is TRBV19; 7 positions match TRBD2. Trimming cost V 4 bases and J 3 bases; bases outside gene matches: 9. In germline, CDR1 is LNHDA, CDR2 SQIVND (reference sequence). The CDR3 covers 16 residues. Incomplete CDR3 DNA: TGTGCCAGTAGTACCCCATGGGGACTAAACTACAATGAG. Encoded protein: CASSTPWGLNYNE. Given in full, the CDR3 is CASSTPWGLNYNEQFF.

There are many counts of this clone. The CDR3 extends 3 residues past the end of the read, so its final part is completed from the germline J gene. J is TRBJ2-7 and V is TRBV5-1, with 7 bases lining up with TRBD1. From germline, CDR1 is SGHRS and CDR2 YFSETQ. V shed 0 bases, J shed 2 bases, and the junction held 23 bases outside the gene matches. The CDR3 sequence is 21 residues long. The CDR3 DNA, read in part, is TGCGCCAGCAGCTTGGCCGCAACCACGGCCGCGACAGGGAGAAAGGCCTACGAG. It is translated as CASSLAATTAATGRKAYE. The full CDR3 is CASSLAATTAATGRKAYEQYF.

In this sample, this clone turned up many times. Read sequence stops 3 residues before the CDR3 end, and the germline J gene provides the missing end. This chain uses TRBV30 with TRBJ2-3, with TRBD2 matching 9 bases. V shed 2 bases, J shed 4 bases, and the junction held 4 bases outside the gene matches. The CDR3 contains 14 residues. Germline V gene lookup returns CDR1 GTSNPN and CDR2 SVGIG (reference sequence). Partial CDR3 DNA: TGTGCCTGGAGTAGAGCGGGGGGACCAGATACG. It is translated as CAWSRAGGPDT. In full, the CDR3 reads CAWSRAGGPDTQYF.

This clone came up many times. Read coverage stops 3 residues before the CDR3 terminus; the germline J gene supplies the remainder. The chain is built from TRBV7-9 and TRBJ2-3; D remains ambiguous. The CDR3 consists of 13 residues. Per germline, CDR1 SEHNR and CDR2 FQNEAQ (reference sequence). V lost 5 bases and J lost 2, with 8 bases in between. CDR3 DNA (partial): TGTGCCAGCAGCCTAGTCCACACAGATACG. Translating gives CASSLVHTDT. The CDR3 in its entirety is CASSLVHTDTQYF.

This clone has at least ten counts. The missing CDR3 end, 3 residues past where the read stops, is filled in from the germline J gene. This chain uses TRBV20-1 with TRBJ1-5; 8 bases fit TRBD1. V dropped 0 bases and J dropped 7; count of bases not matched to a gene: 5. From germline, CDR1 is DFQATT and CDR2 SNEGSKA (reference sequence). This CDR3 spans 14 amino acids. The CDR3 region is CSARDTGGGQPQHF. The covered CDR3 bases are TGCAGTGCTAGAGATACAGGGGGAGGCCAGCCC.

This clone was recorded many times. The read stops 3 residues short of the end of the CDR3; the missing end is completed from the germline J gene. J is TRBJ1-6 and V is TRBV4-2; 9 bases match TRBD1. Germline loops: CDR1 LGHNA, CDR2 YNFKEQ. This CDR3 contains 15 residues. The V and J ends lost 4 bases and 5 bases, in that order; junction bases with no gene match: 3. This CDR3 is CASSRGQGDNSPLHF. The sequenced part of the CDR3 DNA is TGTGCCAGCAGCCGGGGACAGGGTGATAATTCACCC.

This clone was seen many times. Read data end 3 residues before the CDR3 end; the end is taken from the germline J gene. The chain employs TRBV2 and TRBJ2-3; 12 bases are a match to TRBD2. The ends lost 7 bases at V and 7 bases at J; junction bases unmatched: 9. The CDR3 contains 15 residues. Germline lookup yields CDR1 SNHLY and CDR2 FYNNEI. The CDR3 bases that were read are TGTGCCAGCACCGGACTAGCGGGAATTCAGAATACG. This encodes CASTGLAGIQNT. The full CDR3 protein is CASTGLAGIQNTQYF.

This clone was observed a handful of times. The read falls 3 residues short of the CDR3 end, and the missing part is taken from the germline J gene. This chain uses TRBV7-9 with TRBJ2-5, with a tentative D call TRBD1 (5 bases). V lost 4 bases and J lost 5, with 17 bases in between. CDR1 SEHNR and CDR2 FQNEAQ come from the germline V gene (reference sequence). The CDR3 length is 15 residues. The CDR3 bases that were read are TGTGCCAGCAGCTCCCGGACACCACTCGGGGAGACC. Protein product: CASSSRTPLGET. The CDR3 in its entirety is CASSSRTPLGETQYF.

This clone was counted many times. Read data end 3 residues before the CDR3 end; the end is taken from the germline J gene. This chain uses TRBV5-1 with TRBJ1-2; maybe TRBD1 (6 bases). Germline CDR1 SGHRS, CDR2 YFSETQ. With 9 bases removed from V and 2 bases from J, the gap between germline ends came to 20 bases. This CDR3 has 15 amino acids. Partial CDR3 DNA: TGCGCCACAGGAACGGGACCCGGGACAAACTATGGC. Translating it yields CATGTGPGTNYG. In full, the CDR3 is CATGTGPGTNYGYTF.

This clone was detected a few times. The CDR3 loop is CASSPPWVDRVTEAFF. The part of the CDR3 DNA that was read is TGTGCCAGCAGCCCCCCGTGGGTGGACAGGGTTACTGAA. The V gene is TRBV6-2 or TRBV6-3, the J gene TRBJ1-1, with 8 bases that match TRBD1. The read comes to an end 3 residues before the CDR3 does, leaving the germline J gene to fill in the end. V was clipped by 6 bases and J by 5 bases; unmatched bases: 14. This CDR3 is 16 amino acids long. Per the germline V gene, CDR1 is MNHEY and CDR2 is SVGEGT.

This clone showed up many times. The CDR3 is cut off 3 residues early in the read; its end comes from the germline J gene. The genes are TRBV5-1 and TRBJ1-5; 7 bases are a match to TRBD1. The germline CDR1 and CDR2 sequences are SGHRS and YFSETQ. After removal of 4 bases from V and 7 bases from J, the junction contained 5 bases not matched to a gene. This CDR3 contains 13 residues. Partial CDR3 DNA: TGCGCCAGCAGCGGCTCAGGGGGACAGCCC. The encoded protein is CASSGSGGQP. The full-length CDR3 reads as CASSGSGGQPQHF. The full variable domain, with the rest looked up from reference TRBV5-1 and TRBJ1-5, is KAGVTQTPRYLIKTRGQQVTLSCSPISGHRSVSWYQQTPGQGLQFLFEYFSETQRNKGNFPGRFSGRQFSNSRSEMNVSTLELGDSALYLCASSGSGGQPQHFGDGTRLSIL.

There are many counts of this clone. The read is 3 residues too short to cover the CDR3 end, so that end is filled in from the germline J gene. The chain uses TRBV6-1 and TRBJ1-1, with 7 bases matching TRBD1. Germline CDR1 MNHNS, CDR2 SASEGT. V dropped 2 bases and J dropped 7; count of bases not matched to a gene: 4. The CDR3 runs to 13 residues. The DNA read from the CDR3 is TGTGCCAGCAGTGAACACAGGGGTGGTGAA. This sequence encodes CASSEHRGGE. The whole CDR3 reads CASSEHRGGEAFF.

This clone was seen ten or more times. The read ends 3 residues early relative to the CDR3; the germline J gene fills the gap. The chain recombines TRBV30 with TRBJ1-6; 8 positions match TRBD1. CDR3 length: 13 amino acids. J was trimmed by 9 bases and V by 5 bases; bases with no gene match: 6. Germline-derived CDR1 and CDR2 are GTSNPN and SVGIG (reference sequence). The CDR3: CAWAGQGGSPLHF. The CDR3 bases that were read are TGTGCCTGGGCCGGACAGGGAGGTTCACCC.

This clone was observed at least ten times. The observed sequence ends 3 residues before the CDR3 terminus, with the missing tail filled in from the germline J gene. This chain uses TRBV10-3 with TRBJ1-2, with TRBD1 matching over 7 bases. CDR1 and CDR2 (germline): ENHRY, SYGVKD. This CDR3 region has 13 residues. CDR3 sequence reads: CAISESVGGGYTF. The CDR3 DNA, read in part, is TGTGCCATCAGTGAGTCGGTAGGGGGCGGC.

Of note for this clone: The sequenced fragment ends 3 residues before the CDR3 boundary, so the rest is inferred from the germline J gene. The chain joins TRBV10-3 to TRBJ1-6, with 8 nucleotides matching TRBD1. The germline gives CDR1 ENHRY, CDR2 SYGVKD. The CDR3 is 17 residues long. V lost 5 bases, J lost 1 base, and 7 bases stayed unmatched. CDR3 DNA, as far as it was read: TGTGCCATCAGTACCGGACAGGGAAGATCCTATAATTCACCC. Translating it yields CAISTGQGRSYNSP. The whole CDR3 reads CAISTGQGRSYNSPLHF.

This clone was observed many times. The CDR3 extends 3 residues past the end of the read, so its final part is completed from the germline J gene. The V gene is TRBV2, the J gene TRBJ2-1; TRBD1 agrees at 8 bases. This CDR3 has 13 residues. The junction had 6 bases not matched to a gene; V was cut back by 6 bases and J by 8 bases. Germline V CDR1 and CDR2: SNHLY, FYNNEI. The CDR3 DNA, read in part, is TGTGCCAGCAGGACAGGGGTAGGCTATGAG. As protein: CASRTGVGYE. The complete CDR3 reads CASRTGVGYEQFF.

Many counts were recorded for this clone. CDR3 bases read: TGTGCCTGGAAGTGGGGGCCGATGAACACTGAA. Its translation: CAWKWGPMNTE. The complete CDR3 sequence is CAWKWGPMNTEAFF. V usage is TRBV30 and J usage is TRBJ1-1; weak D call: TRBD1 (6 bases). The read ends 3 residues before the CDR3 terminus; that terminus is restored from the germline J gene. Germline V gene sequence: CDR1 GTSNPN, CDR2 SVGIG (reference sequence). CDR3 length equals 14 residues. Trimming left V 4 bases short and J 0 bases short, with 12 bases between.

Ten or more counts support this clone. Read coverage stops 3 residues before the CDR3 terminus; the germline J gene supplies the remainder. J is TRBJ2-3 and V is TRBV30; D might be TRBD1 (6 bases). V was cut by 4 bases and J by 6 bases, with 14 bases left in between. Germline lookup yields CDR1 GTSNPN and CDR2 SVGIG (reference sequence). The CDR3 contains 13 residues. CDR3: CAWTGVSRDTQYF. CDR3 bases read: TGTGCCTGGACAGGGGTCTCGCGGGATACG.

Many counts were recorded for this clone. From the germline J gene comes the end of the CDR3, since the read stops 3 residues before it. The chain recombines TRBV9 with TRBJ1-1, with D possibly TRBD1 on 6 matching bases. CDR3 length: 14 amino acids. V was cut by 3 bases and J by 2 bases, with 11 bases left in between. In germline, CDR1 is SGDLS, CDR2 YYNGEE. The CDR3 spells CASSGLQGNTEAFF. The part of the CDR3 DNA that was read is TGTGCCAGCAGCGGGTTACAGGGAAACACTGAA. The full variable domain, its missing parts supplied by reference TRBV9 and TRBJ1-1, is DSGVTQTPKHLITATGQRVTLRCSPRSGDLSVYWYQQSLDQGLQFLIQYYNGEERAKGNILERFSAQQFPDLHSELNLSSLELGDSALYFCASSGLQGNTEAFFGQGTRLTVV.

This clone appeared many times. The read ends 3 residues before the CDR3 terminus; that terminus is restored from the germline J gene. The V gene is TRBV20-1, the J gene TRBJ1-2; D is perhaps TRBD1 (5 bases). The CDR3 has 14 residues. Trimming took off 3 bases at V and 0 bases at J, with 11 bases between the two ends. In germline, CDR1 is DFQATT, CDR2 SNEGSKA (reference sequence). CDR3 DNA (partial): TGCAGTGCTAGGGGGGGTCCTACTAACTATGGC. Protein sequence: CSARGGPTNYG. The whole CDR3 protein is CSARGGPTNYGYTF.